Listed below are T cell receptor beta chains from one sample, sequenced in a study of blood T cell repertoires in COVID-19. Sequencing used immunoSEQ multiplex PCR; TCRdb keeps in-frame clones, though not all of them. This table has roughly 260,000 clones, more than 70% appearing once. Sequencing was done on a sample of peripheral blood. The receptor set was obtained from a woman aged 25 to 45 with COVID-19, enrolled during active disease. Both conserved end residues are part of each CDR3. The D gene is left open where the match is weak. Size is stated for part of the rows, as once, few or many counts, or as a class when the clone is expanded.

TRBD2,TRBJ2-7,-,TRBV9,TGTGCCAGCAGCGTAGCTATAGCGGGAGAGGGAGAGCAGTACTTC,CASSVAIAGEGEQYF
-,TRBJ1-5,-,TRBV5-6,TGTGCCAGCAGCTTGGGAGGCTGGGGCAATCAGCCCCAGCATTTT,CASSLGGWGNQPQHF
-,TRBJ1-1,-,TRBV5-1,TGCGCCAGCAGAATCCAGGGTGAGAACACTGAAGCTTTCTTT,CASRIQGENTEAFF
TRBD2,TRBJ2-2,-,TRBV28,TGTGCCAGCAGGCCTACTAGCGAGCTCGCCGGGGAGCTGTTTTTT,CASRPTSELAGELFF
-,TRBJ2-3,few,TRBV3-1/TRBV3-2,TGTGCCAGCAGCCCCTGGAACGGGGGTAACACAGATACGCAGTATTTT,CASSPWNGGNTDTQYF
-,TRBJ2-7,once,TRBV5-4,TGTGCCAGCAGCCTCGGCAGGATTGACGCCTACGAGCAGTACTTC,CASSLGRIDAYEQYF
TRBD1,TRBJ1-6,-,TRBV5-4,TGTGCCAGCAGCATGGGACAGGGGTTTAATTCACCCCTCCACTTT,CASSMGQGFNSPLHF
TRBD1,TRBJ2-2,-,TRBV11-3,TGTGCCAGCAGCTTAGCCCTTGGACAGGGGAACGGGGAGCTGTTTTTT,CASSLALGQGNGELFF
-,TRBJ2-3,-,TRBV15,TGTGCCACCAGCAGGGACACTAGCACAGATACGCAGTATTTT,CATSRDTSTDTQYF
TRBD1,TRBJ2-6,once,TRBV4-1,TGCGCCAGCAGCCCCCGGACAGGACGAAATCTCTCTGGGGCCAACGTCCTGACTTTC,CASSPRTGRNLSGANVLTF
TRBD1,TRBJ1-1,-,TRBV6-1,TGTGCCAGCAGTGACGGACAGGGGTGGACTGAAGCTTTCTTT,CASSDGQGWTEAFF
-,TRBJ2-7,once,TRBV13,TGTGCCAGCAGCGCCTACTACGAGCAGTACTTC,CASSAYYEQYF
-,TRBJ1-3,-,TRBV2,TGTGCCAGCAGCGAAAGGGGAGGGGCTGGAAACACCATATATTTT,CASSERGGAGNTIYF